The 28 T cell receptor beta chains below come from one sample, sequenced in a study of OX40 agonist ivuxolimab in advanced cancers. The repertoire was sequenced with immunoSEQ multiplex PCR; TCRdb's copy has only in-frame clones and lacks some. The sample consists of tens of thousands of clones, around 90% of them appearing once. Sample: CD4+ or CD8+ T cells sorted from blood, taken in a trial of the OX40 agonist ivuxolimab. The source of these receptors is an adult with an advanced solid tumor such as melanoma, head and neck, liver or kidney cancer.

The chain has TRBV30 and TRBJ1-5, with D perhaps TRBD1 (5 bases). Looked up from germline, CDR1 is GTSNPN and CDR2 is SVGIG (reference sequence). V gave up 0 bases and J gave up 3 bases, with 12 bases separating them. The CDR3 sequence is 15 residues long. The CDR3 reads CAWSVGVGTNQPQHF. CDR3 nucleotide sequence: TGTGCCTGGAGTGTAGGGGTCGGGACCAATCAGCCCCAGCATTTT. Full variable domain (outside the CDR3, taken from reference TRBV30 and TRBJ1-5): SQTIHQWPATLVQPVGSPLSLECTVEGTSNPNLYWYRQAAGRGLQLLFYSVGIGQISSEVPQNLSASRPQDRQFILSSKKLLLSDSGFYLCAWSVGVGTNQPQHFGDGTRLSIL.

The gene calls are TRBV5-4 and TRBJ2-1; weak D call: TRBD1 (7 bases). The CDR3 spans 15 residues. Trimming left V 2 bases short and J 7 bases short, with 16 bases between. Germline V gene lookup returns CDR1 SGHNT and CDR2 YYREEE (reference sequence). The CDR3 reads CASSFPQGGLNEQFF. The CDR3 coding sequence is TGTGCCAGCAGCTTCCCGCAGGGGGGATTGAATGAGCAGTTCTTC.

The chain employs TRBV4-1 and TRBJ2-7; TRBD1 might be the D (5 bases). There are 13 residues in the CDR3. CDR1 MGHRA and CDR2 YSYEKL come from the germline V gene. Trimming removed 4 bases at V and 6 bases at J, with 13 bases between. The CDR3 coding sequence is TGCGCCAGCAGCCCCGGGCAGGGCTCCGAGCAGTACGTC. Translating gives CASSPGQGSEQYV.

The DNA for the CDR3 is TGCGCCAGCAGCCAGGGACAGTCTTCCTATCAGCCCCAGCATTTT. Translated: CASSQGQSSYQPQHF. The chain combines TRBV4-1 with TRBJ1-5; 7 bases match TRBD1. This CDR3 has 15 residues. Losses at the gene ends were 3 bases for V and 5 bases for J; bases not matched to a gene: 7. Germline V CDR1 and CDR2: MGHRA, YSYEKL.

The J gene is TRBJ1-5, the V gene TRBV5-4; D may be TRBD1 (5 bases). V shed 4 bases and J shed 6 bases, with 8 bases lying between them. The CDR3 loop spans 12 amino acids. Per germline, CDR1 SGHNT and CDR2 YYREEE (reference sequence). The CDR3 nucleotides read TGTGCCAGCAGCGAGGGGACTCAGCCCCAGCATTTT. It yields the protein CASSEGTQPQHF.

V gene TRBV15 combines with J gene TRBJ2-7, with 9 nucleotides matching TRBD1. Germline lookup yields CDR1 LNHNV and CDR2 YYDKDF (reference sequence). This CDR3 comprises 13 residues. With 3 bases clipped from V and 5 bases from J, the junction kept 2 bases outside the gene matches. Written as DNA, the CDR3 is TGTGCCACCAGCAGTGACAGGGGGGACGAGCAGTACGTC. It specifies CATSSDRGDEQYV.

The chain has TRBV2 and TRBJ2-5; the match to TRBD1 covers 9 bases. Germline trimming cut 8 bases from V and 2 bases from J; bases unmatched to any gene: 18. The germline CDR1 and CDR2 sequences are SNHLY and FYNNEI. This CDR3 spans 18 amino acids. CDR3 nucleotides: TGTGCCAGCCTAATCGGGGGTACCGGGACAGGGCTACAAGAGACCCAGTACTTC. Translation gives CASLIGGTGTGLQETQYF.

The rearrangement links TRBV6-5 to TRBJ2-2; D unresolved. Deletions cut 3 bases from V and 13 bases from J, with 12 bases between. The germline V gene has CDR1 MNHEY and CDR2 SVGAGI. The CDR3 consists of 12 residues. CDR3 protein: CASSYGGMPLFF. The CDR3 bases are TGTGCCAGCAGTTATGGTGGAATGCCGCTGTTTTTT.

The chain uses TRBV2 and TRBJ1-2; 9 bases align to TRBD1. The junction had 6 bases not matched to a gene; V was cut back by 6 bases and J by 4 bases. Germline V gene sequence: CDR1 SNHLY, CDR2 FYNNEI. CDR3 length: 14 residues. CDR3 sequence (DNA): TGTGCCAGCAGGAACCGGGACAGGGTCTATGGCTACACCTTC. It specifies CASRNRDRVYGYTF.

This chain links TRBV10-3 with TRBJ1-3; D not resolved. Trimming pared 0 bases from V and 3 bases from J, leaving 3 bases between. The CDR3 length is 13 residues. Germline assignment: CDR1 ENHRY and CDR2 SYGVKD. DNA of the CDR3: TGTGCCATCAGTGAGTCGAGTGGAAACACCATATATTTT. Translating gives CAISESSGNTIYF.

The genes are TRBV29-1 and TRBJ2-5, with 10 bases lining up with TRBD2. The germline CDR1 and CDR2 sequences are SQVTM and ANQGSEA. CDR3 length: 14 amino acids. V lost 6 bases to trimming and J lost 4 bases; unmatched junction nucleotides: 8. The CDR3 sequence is CSVQLAGDSETQYF. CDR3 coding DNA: TGCAGCGTCCAGCTAGCGGGGGACTCAGAGACCCAGTACTTC.

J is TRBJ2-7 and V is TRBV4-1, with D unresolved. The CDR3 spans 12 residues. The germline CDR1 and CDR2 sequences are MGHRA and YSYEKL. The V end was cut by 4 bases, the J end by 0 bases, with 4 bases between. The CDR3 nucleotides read TGCGCCAGCAGCCCCGACTCCTACGAGCAGTACTTC. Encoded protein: CASSPDSYEQYF.

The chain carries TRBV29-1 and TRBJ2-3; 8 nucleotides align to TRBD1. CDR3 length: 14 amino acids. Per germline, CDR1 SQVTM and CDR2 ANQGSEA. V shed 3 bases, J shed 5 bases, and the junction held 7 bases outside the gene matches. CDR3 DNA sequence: TGCAGCGTTGATCGTGGACAGGGACAAGATACGCAGTATTTT. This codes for CSVDRGQGQDTQYF.

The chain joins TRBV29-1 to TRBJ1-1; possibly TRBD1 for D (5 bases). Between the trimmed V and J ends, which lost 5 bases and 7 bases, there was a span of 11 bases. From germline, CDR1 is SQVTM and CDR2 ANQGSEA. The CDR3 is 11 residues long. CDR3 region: CSVRWDGEAFF. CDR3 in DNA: TGCAGCGTTCGATGGGACGGTGAAGCTTTCTTT.

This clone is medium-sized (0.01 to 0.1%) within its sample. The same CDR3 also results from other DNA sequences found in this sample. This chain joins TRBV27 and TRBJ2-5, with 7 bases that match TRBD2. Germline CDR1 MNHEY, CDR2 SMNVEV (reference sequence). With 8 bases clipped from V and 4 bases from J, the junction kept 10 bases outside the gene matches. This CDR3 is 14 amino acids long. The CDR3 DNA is TGTGCCAGCGCCCCGGGGGGACGAGGAGAGACCCAGTACTTC. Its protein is CASAPGGRGETQYF.

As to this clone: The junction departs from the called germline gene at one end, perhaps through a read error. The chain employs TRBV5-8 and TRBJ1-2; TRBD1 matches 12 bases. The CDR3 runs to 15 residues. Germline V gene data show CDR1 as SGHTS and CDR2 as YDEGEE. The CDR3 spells CASSLGQGAIEGYTF. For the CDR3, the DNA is TGTGCCAGCAGTTTGGGACAGGGGGCTATTGAAGGCTACACCTTC.

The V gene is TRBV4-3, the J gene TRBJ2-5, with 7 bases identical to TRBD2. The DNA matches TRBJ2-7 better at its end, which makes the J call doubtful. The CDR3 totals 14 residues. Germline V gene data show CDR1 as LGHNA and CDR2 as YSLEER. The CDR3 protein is CASSQDGGAYEQYF. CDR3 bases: TGCGCCAGCAGCCAAGATGGGGGGGCCTACGAGCAGTACTTC.

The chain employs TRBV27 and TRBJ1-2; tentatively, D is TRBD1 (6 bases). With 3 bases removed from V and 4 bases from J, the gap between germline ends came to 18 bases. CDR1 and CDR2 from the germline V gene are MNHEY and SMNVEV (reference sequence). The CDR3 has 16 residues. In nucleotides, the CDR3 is TGTGCCAGCAGTTTGGGAGGGGGGGGCATCGGCTATGGCTACACCTTC. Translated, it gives CASSLGGGGIGYGYTF.

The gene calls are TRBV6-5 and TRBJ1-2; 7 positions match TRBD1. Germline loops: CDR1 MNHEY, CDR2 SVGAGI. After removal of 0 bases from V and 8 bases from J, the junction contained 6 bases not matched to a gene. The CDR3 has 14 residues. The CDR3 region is CASSYSGGAGGYTF. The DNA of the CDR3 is TGTGCCAGCAGTTACTCAGGGGGCGCAGGGGGCTACACCTTC.

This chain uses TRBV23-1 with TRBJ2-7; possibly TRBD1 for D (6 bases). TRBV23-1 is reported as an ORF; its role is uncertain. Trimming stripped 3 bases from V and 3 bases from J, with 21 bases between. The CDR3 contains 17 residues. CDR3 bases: TGCGCCAGCAGTCATTCCCCCTTGGGACAACCCAACTACGAGCAGTACGTC. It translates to CASSHSPLGQPNYEQYV.

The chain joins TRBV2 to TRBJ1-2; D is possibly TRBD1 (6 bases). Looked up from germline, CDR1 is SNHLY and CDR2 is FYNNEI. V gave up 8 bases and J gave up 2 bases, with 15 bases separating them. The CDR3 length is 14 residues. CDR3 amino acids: CASAPRDKNYGYTF. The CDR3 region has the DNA TGTGCCAGCGCCCCCCGGGACAAGAACTATGGCTACACCTTC.

In DNA, the CDR3 is TGCGCCAGCAGCTTGGCCCCCTTGGATGAGCAGTACGTC. Its translation is CASSLAPLDEQYV. The chain has TRBV5-1 and TRBJ2-7; D unclear. CDR3 length: 13 amino acids. V was shortened by 0 bases and J by 7 bases, with 11 bases between the two germline ends. Germline values: CDR1 SGHRS, CDR2 YFSETQ.

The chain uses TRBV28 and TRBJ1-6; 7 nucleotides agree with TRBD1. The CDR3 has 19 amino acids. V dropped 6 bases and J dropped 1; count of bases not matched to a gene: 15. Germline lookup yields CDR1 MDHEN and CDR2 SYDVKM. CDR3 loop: CASSPPRTGGLSYNSPLHF. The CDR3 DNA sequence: TGTGCCAGCAGCCCACCCAGGACAGGCGGGCTTTCCTATAATTCACCCCTCCACTTT.

The CDR3 DNA reads as TGTGCCAGCAGTGAGAATGTCAATGAGCAGTTCTTC. Protein product: CASSENVNEQFF. This sequence joins TRBV6-1 and TRBJ2-1; D ambiguous. Trimming stripped 3 bases from V and 6 bases from J, with 6 bases between. The CDR3 loop spans 12 amino acids. Germline-derived CDR1 and CDR2 are MNHNS and SASEGT.

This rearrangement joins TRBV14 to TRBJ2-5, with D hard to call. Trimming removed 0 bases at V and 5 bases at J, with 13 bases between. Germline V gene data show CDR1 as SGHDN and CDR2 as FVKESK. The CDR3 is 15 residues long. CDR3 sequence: CASSQENSGSETQYF. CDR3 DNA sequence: TGTGCCAGCAGCCAAGAAAATTCGGGCTCGGAGACCCAGTACTTC.

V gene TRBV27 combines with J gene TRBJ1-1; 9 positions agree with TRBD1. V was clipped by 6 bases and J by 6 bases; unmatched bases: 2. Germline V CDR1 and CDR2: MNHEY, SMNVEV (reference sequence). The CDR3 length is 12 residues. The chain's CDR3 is CASRRQGAEAFF. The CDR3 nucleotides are TGTGCCAGCAGACGACAGGGGGCTGAAGCTTTCTTT.

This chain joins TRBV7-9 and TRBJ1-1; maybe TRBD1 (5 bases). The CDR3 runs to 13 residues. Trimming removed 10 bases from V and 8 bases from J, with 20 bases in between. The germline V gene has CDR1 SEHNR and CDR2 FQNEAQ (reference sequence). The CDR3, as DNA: TGTGCCACTATTCAAATCCCGGGACTCGAAGCTTTCTTT. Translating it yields CATIQIPGLEAFF.

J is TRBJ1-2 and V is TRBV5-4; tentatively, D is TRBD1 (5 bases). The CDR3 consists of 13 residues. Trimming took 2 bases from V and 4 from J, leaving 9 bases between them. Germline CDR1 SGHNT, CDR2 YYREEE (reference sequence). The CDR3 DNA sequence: TGTGCCAGCAGCTTTAGGGGTAGCTATGGCTACACCTTC. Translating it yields CASSFRGSYGYTF.